One sample yielded the 6 T cell receptor beta chains listed below, sequenced in a study of blood T cell repertoires in COVID-19. TCRdb keeps only in-frame clones here, not all; method: immunoSEQ multiplex PCR. The sample contains about 430,000 clones, about 90% of which appear only once. The sequencing input was peripheral blood. The receptors shown here come from a man aged 18-30 years with COVID-19, enrolled during active disease.

The chain carries TRBV5-6 and TRBJ1-6; tentatively, D is TRBD1 (5 bases). CDR3 length: 14 residues. Per the germline V gene, CDR1 is SGHDT and CDR2 is YYEEEE. V dropped 6 bases and J dropped 8 bases, with 15 bases sitting between them. CDR3 bases: TGTGCCAGCACCCTTGGGGCAGGACATTCACCCCTCCACTTT. The encoded protein is CASTLGAGHSPLHF.

This clone was picked up a small number of times. The rearrangement joins TRBV18 to TRBJ1-3, with 8 bases lining up with TRBD1. Germline CDR1 and CDR2: KGHSH and LQKENI. Germline trimming cut 6 bases from V and 4 bases from J; bases unmatched to any gene: 14. CDR3 length: 17 residues. CDR3 bases: TGTGCCAGCTCCCAATTTCGTACAGGGGGAAGAGGAAACACCATATATTTT. Protein product: CASSQFRTGGRGNTIYF.

V usage is TRBV9 and J usage is TRBJ2-1; perhaps TRBD2 as D (5 bases). CDR3 length equals 14 residues. V was trimmed by 3 bases and J by 8 bases, leaving 15 bases between them. CDR1 and CDR2 (germline): SGDLS, YYNGEE. The CDR3 sequence is CASSEKGLGDEQFF. The CDR3 DNA is TGTGCCAGCAGCGAAAAAGGACTCGGTGATGAGCAGTTCTTC.

Concerning this clone: Other nucleotide sequences from this sample produce the same CDR3. This rearrangement joins TRBV27 to TRBJ2-7, with 9 bases matching TRBD1. From germline, CDR1 is MNHEY and CDR2 SMNVEV (reference sequence). With 0 bases clipped from V and 4 bases from J, the junction kept 1 base outside the gene matches. The CDR3 has 14 amino acids. The CDR3 spells CASSLSGTGYEQYF. CDR3 bases: TGTGCCAGCAGTTTATCGGGGACAGGGTACGAGCAGTACTTC.

The chain links TRBV12-3 or TRBV12-4 to TRBJ2-1, with D perhaps TRBD2 (6 bases). Trimming pared 1 base from V and 8 bases from J, leaving 9 bases between. The CDR3 sequence is 13 residues long. The CDR3 nucleotides are TGTGCCAGCAGTTTAGGAGGAGGGGATGAGCAGTTCTTC. Protein: CASSLGGGDEQFF.

J is TRBJ2-7 and V is TRBV11-1, with TRBD1 matching over 9 bases. Germline V gene lookup returns CDR1 SGHAT and CDR2 FQDESV (reference sequence). This CDR3 is built from 15 residues. J was trimmed by 1 base and V by 1 base; bases with no gene match: 2. This CDR3 is CASSLGGTGSYEQYF. The CDR3 nucleotides are TGTGCCAGCAGCTTAGGCGGGACAGGGTCCTACGAGCAGTACTTC. The complete variable domain, with remaining parts taken from reference TRBV11-1 and TRBJ2-7, reads EAEVAQSPRYKITEKSQAVAFWCDPISGHATLYWYRQILGQGPELLVQFQDESVVDDSQLPKDRFSAERLKGVDSTLKIQPAELGDSAMYLCASSLGGTGSYEQYFGPGTRLTVT.